The 2 T cell receptor beta chains in this list originate from one sample, sequenced in a study of cytotoxic CD8 clonotypes in ibrutinib-treated CLL. Method: immunoSEQ multiplex PCR; TCRdb's copy keeps in-frame clones and lacks some. The sample lists around 150,000 clones; roughly 90% were seen once. Source: PBMCs, taken at disease progression, from a patient treated with ibrutinib. The receptor set was obtained from a human donor with chronic lymphocytic leukemia.

This chain uses TRBV28 with TRBJ2-1, with D perhaps matching TRBD1 or TRBD2 (5 bases each). The CDR3 has 18 residues. Germline assignment: CDR1 MDHEN and CDR2 SYDVKM. In nucleotides, the CDR3 is TGTGCGAGCCCGGGGACGGGGCCCCGAGGGAGAGGGGACAATGAGCAGTTCTTC. It is translated as CASPGTGPRGRGDNEQFF.

This clone is medium-sized. The chain links TRBV9 to TRBJ2-7; D is undetermined. Germline CDR1 reads SGDLS; CDR2 reads YYNGEE. V was trimmed by 0 bases and J by 3 bases, leaving 4 bases between them. The CDR3 has 12 amino acids. The CDR3 DNA sequence: TGTGCCAGCAGCGTAGGTGACTACGAGCAGTACTTC. Translating gives CASSVGDYEQYF.